The present T cell receptor (beta chain) was sequenced within a study of T cells of healthy individuals. This clonotype has a count of ten or more. One entry per CDR3 protein, called by TCRdb with MiXCR from the 5' RACE reads. The sample shows about 82,000 distinct CDR3 sequences, more than 5% of them seen only once. The CDR3 consists of 13 residues. Germline CDR1 is GTSNPN and CDR2 is SVGIG (reference sequence). V lost 8 bases to trimming and J lost 3 bases; unmatched junction nucleotides: 8. The sequence derives from a female donor in good health. The V and J genes are TRBV30 and TRBJ2-7; 9 bases fit TRBD2. CDR3 loop: CALGREGFYEQYF. CDR3 nucleotides: TGTGCCCTGGGGCGGGAGGGTTTCTACGAGCAGTACTTC. Complete variable domain (other parts from reference TRBV30 and TRBJ2-7): SQTIHQWPATLVQPVGSPLSLECTVEGTSNPNLYWYRQAAGRGLQLLFYSVGIGQISSEVPQNLSASRPQDRQFILSSKKLLLSDSGFYLCALGREGFYEQYFGPGTRLTVT.